Sequencing of this T cell receptor (beta chain) was carried out in a study of blood T cell repertoires in COVID-19. As for the study in general: The cDNA or gDNA used as material had been derived from T cells, B-cell-depleted T cells, or PBMCs.

Ages ranged from about 18 to 89 years, with residence in about 24 US areas. Assignments of participants to cohorts depended upon their own reported clinical history. Per the original methods: Nucleated cell number was recorded as an estimate derived from reference gene primer amplification. Profiled with immunoSEQ multiplex PCR; TCRdb holds only in-frame clones, not every one. V and J calls and clone size are given by that table; D and trimming were obtained from the DNA. The repertoire holds about 370,000 clones, with around nine tenths as singletons. Specimen: PBMCs or T cells enriched from blood (not recorded which). The clonotype was recovered from a woman in her twenties or thirties who had recovered from COVID-19.

The CDR3 here is CSVREGTTSGFYGYTF. The CDR3 DNA reads TGCAGCGTTCGGGAGGGGACTACCTCGGGTTTCTATGGCTACACCTTC. The chain employs TRBV29-1 and TRBJ1-2, with a tentative D call TRBD1 (5 bases). CDR1 SQVTM and CDR2 ANQGSEA come from the germline V gene. CDR3 length equals 16 residues. V lost 5 bases and J 4 bases, leaving 23 bases between the germline ends.